What follows describes a single T cell receptor (beta chain). Its antigen remains unknown. These data come from a study of cytomegalovirus exposure and HLA in healthy donors. Study at large: Approximately 80 million unique TCRs, all from HLA-typed donors, were included in an early release of the data. Study conclusions and caveats: Per a prior analysis, the majority of TCR beta V segments were productive roughly 90% or roughly 30% of the time. In a later analysis, TCR beta V- and J-gene trimming was associated with a missense DCLRE1C variant.

The study ran its PCR with 60 Vbeta and 13 Jbeta primers. Sequencing was performed with immunoSEQ multiplex PCR; in TCRdb, only in-frame clones are kept and a portion is missing. In the table there are about 95,000 clones, about 81% of which are singletons. The V end lost 7 bases, the J end lost 0 bases, and 16 bases lay between the germline ends. CDR3 length equals 15 residues. Germline values: CDR1 MNHEY, CDR2 SVGAGI. This TCR derives from a woman between 40 and 50 years old in good health and CMV-seropositive. The chain recombines TRBV6-5 with TRBJ2-7; tentatively, D is TRBD1 (6 bases). Sequences were obtained from PBMCs. The CDR3 DNA follows: TGTGCCAGCATCCCAGGACAGAGGACCTCCTACGAGCAGTACTTC. Its protein is CASIPGQRTSYEQYF.